The sequence of this T cell receptor (beta chain) was determined in a study of CD8 T cells in Susac syndrome. Random hexamers were used to reverse transcribe roughly 0.45 to 1 ug of RNA. Amplification of TCR beta CDR3 used immunoSEQ multiplex PCR across 54 Vbeta and 13 Jbeta. TCRdb re-analysed the immunoSEQ multiplex PCR reads in MiXCR, keeping a single row per CDR3 protein. The table includes approximately 76,000 distinct CDR3 sequences, about 95% detected once. High-throughput TCR beta sequencing covered peripheral CD8+ and CD4+ T cells. Stable or active relapsing-remitting multiple sclerosis, untreated and meeting revised McDonald criteria, defined the controls. TEMRA cells underwent FACS enrichment and CD8+ and CD4+ T cells underwent negative isolation. The TCR sequence derives from a human donor with multiple sclerosis. The sample was CD8+ T cells from PBMCs.

CDR3 nucleotides: TGTGCCAGCAGTTACTCGTTGGACGGGGCTGAGCAGTTCTTC. Protein product: CASSYSLDGAEQFF. The chain couples TRBV6-5 to TRBJ2-1, with D possibly called TRBD1 or TRBD2 (5 bases each). The CDR3 loop spans 14 amino acids. CDR1 and CDR2 (germline): MNHEY, SVGAGI. Trimming took 0 bases from V and 9 from J, leaving 12 bases between them.